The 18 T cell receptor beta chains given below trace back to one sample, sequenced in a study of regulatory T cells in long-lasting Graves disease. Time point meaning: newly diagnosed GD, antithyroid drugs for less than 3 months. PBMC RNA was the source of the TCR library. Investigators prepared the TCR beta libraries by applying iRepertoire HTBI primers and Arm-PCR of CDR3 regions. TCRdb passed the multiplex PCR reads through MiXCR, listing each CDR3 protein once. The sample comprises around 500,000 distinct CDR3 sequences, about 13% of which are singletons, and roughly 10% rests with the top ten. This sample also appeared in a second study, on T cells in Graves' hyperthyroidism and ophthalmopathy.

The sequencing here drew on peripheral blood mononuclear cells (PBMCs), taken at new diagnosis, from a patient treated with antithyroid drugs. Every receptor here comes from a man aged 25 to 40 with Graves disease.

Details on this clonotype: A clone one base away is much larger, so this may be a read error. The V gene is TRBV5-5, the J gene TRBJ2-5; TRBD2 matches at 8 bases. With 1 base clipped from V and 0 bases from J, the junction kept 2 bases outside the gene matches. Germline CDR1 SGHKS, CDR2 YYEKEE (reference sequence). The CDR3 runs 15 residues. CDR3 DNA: TGTGCCAGCAGCTTGAGGCGGGGGGACCAAGAGACCCAGTACTTC. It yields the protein CASSLRRGDQETQYF.

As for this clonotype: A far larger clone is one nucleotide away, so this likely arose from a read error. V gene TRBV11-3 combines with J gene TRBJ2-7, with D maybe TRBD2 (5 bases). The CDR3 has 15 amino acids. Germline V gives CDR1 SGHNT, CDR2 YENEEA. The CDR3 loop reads CASNLVGGLGYEQYF. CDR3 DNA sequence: TGTGCCAGCAACTTAGTTGGCGGACTGGGGTACGAGCAGTACTTC. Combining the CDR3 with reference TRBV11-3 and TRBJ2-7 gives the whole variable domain EAGVVQSPRYKIIEKKQPVAFWCNPISGHNTLYWYLQNLGQGPELLIRYENEEAVDDSQLPKDRFSAERLKGVDSTLKIQPAELGDSAVYLCASNLVGGLGYEQYFGPGTRLTVT.

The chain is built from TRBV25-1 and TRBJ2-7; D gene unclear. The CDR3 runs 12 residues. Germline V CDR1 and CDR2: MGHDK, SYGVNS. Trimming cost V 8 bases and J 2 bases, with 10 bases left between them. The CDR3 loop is CASRLGPYEQYF. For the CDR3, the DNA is TGTGCCAGCCGACTCGGCCCCTACGAGCAGTACTTC.

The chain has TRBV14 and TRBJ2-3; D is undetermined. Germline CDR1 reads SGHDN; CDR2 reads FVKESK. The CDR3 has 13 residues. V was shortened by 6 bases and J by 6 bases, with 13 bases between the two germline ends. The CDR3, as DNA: TGTGCCAGCAGTCTAGGTAGCCCGGATACGCAGTATTTT. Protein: CASSLGSPDTQYF.

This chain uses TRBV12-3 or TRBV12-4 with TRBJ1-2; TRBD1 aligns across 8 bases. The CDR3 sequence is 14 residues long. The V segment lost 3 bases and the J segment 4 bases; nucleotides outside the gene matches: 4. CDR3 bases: TGTGCCAGCAGTTTTGACAGGGGCTTCTATGGCTACACCTTC. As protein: CASSFDRGFYGYTF.

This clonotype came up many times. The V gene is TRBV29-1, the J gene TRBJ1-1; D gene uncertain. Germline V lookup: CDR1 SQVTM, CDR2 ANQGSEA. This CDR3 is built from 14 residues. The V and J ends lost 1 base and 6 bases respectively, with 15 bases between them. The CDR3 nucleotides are TGCAGCGTTGAAGCGGTCGGCGGACCACCTGAAGCTTTCTTT. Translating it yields CSVEAVGGPPEAFF. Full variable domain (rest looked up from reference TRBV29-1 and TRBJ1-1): SAVISQKPSRDICQRGTSLTIQCQVDSQVTMMFWYRQQPGQSLTLIATANQGSEATYESGFVIDKFPISRPNLTFSTLTVSNMSPEDSSIYLCSVEAVGGPPEAFFGQGTRLTVV.

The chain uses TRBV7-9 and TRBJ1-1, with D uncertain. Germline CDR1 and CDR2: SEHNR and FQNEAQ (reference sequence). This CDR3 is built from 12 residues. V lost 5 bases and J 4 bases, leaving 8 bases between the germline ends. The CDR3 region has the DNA TGTGCCAGCAGCCCGAAGGGCACTGAAGCTTTCTTT. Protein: CASSPKGTEAFF.

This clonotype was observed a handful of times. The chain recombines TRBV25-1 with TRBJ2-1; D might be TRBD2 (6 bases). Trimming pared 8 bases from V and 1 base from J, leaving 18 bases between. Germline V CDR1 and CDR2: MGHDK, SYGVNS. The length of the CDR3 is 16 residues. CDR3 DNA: TGTGCCAGCCGAGGCCCGCTAGCGAGGTCCTACAATGAGCAGTTCTTC. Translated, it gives CASRGPLARSYNEQFF.

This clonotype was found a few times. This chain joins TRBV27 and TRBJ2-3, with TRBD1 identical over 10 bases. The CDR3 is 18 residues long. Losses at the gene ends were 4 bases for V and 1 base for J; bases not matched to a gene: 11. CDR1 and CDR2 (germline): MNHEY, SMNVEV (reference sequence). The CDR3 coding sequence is TGTGCCAGCAGTTCCCGGGACAGGGGTTTATGGGGCACAGATACGCAGTATTTT. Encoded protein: CASSSRDRGLWGTDTQYF.

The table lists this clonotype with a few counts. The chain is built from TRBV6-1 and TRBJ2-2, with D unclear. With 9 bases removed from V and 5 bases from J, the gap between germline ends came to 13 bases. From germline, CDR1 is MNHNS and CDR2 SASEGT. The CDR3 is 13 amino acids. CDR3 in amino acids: CASRILVTGELFF. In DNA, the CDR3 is TGTGCCAGTCGGATCCTAGTTACCGGGGAGCTGTTTTTT.

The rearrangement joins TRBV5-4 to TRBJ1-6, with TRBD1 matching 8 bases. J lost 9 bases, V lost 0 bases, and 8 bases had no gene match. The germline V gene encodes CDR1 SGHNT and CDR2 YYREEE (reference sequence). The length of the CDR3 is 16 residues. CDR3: CASSLGVTGEFSPLHF. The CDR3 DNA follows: TGTGCCAGCAGCTTGGGGGTGACAGGGGAGTTTTCACCCCTCCACTTT.

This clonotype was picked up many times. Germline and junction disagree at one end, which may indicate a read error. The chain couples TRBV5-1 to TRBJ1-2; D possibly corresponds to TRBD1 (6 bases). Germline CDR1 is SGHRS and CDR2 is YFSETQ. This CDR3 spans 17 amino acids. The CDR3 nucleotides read TGTGCCAGCAGCTTGGACAGAACGGGGGGTCTCGGGTATGGCTACACCTTC. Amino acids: CASSLDRTGGLGYGYTF. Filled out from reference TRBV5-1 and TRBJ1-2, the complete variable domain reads KAGVTQTPRYLIKTRGQQVTLSCSPISGHRSVSWYQQTPGQGLQFLFEYFSETQRNKGNFPGRFSGRQFSNSRSEMNVSTLELGDSALYLCASSLDRTGGLGYGYTFGSGTRLTVV.

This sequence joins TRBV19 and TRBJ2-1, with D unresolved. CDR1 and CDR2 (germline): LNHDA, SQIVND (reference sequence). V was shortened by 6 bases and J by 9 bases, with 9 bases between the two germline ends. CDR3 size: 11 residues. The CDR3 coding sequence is TGTGCCAGTAGGCAAATCGGTGAGCAGTTCTTC. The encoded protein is CASRQIGEQFF.

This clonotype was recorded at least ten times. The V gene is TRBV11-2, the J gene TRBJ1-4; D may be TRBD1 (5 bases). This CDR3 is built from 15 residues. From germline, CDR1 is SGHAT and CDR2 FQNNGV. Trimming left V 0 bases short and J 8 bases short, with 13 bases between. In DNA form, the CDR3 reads TGTGCCAGCAGCTTAGAGGGACGCCGGGGGGAAAAACTGTTTTTT. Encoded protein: CASSLEGRRGEKLFF.

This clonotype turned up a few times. This CDR3 reads CSLPGLAIDTQYF. The CDR3, as DNA: TGCAGTCTACCGGGACTAGCGATAGATACGCAGTATTTT. The rearrangement links TRBV20-1 to TRBJ2-3; 10 positions agree with TRBD2. V was pared by 8 bases and J by 5 bases, with 7 bases of the junction left unmatched. Per germline, CDR1 DFQATT and CDR2 SNEGSKA (reference sequence). The CDR3 contains 13 residues.

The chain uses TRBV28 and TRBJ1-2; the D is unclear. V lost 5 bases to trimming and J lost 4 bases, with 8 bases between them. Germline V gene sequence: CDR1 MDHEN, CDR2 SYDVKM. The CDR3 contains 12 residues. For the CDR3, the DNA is TGTGCCAGCAGTACCGCAGTCTATGGCTACACCTTC. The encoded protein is CASSTAVYGYTF.

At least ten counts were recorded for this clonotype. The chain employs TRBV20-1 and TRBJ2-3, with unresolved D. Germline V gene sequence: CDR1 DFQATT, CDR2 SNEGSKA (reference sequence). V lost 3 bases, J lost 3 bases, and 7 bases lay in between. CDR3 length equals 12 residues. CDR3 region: CSARSETDTQYF. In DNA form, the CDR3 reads TGCAGTGCTAGGTCTGAGACAGATACGCAGTATTTT.

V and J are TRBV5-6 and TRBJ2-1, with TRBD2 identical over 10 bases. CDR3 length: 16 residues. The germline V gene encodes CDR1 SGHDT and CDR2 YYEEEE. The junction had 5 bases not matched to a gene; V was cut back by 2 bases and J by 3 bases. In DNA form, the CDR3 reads TGTGCCAGCAGCTTCCGGGCTAGCGGGAGCTACAATGAGCAGTTCTTC. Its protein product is CASSFRASGSYNEQFF.